The sequence of this T cell receptor (beta chain) was determined in a study of graft-versus-host responses after intestinal transplantation. This clone was detected once. Its antigen is unidentified. Germline V CDR1 and CDR2: LNHDA, SQIVND (reference sequence). The CDR3 covers 17 residues. The V gene lost 1 base and the J gene lost 7 bases, with 22 bases spanning the gap. The assay was immunoSEQ multiplex PCR, and TCRdb's table has in-frame clones only and misses some. The table lists around 99,000 clones, 87% of them singletons. The starting material was unstimulated CD4+ T cells sorted from spleen or lymph node cells, obtained before transplant. The TCR originated in a human donor who was the organ donor for an intestinal transplant. V is TRBV19 and J is TRBJ2-5, with TRBD2 as a possible D gene (6 bases). Here the CDR3 reads CASSIGSGRNRMGTQYF. The CDR3 bases are TGTGCCAGTAGTATAGGATCCGGGAGAAATCGTATGGGGACCCAGTACTTC.